Following are 11 T cell receptor beta chains from one sample sequenced in a study of shared clonotypes between healthy human individuals. Assay used: immunoSEQ multiplex PCR; TCRdb lists only in-frame clones, some missing. The sample yields more than 2 million clones, about 95% seen once. It was CD45RO-negative cells, positively selected for CCR7, that made up naive CD8 cells, with terminally differentiated effector memory CD45RA+ cells excluded. Sequenced sample: naive CD8+ T cells sorted from blood. Receptors were obtained from a man younger than 30 in good health.

This chain joins TRBV4-1 and TRBJ2-5, with 8 bases identical to TRBD2. This CDR3 has 17 amino acids. J gave up 2 bases and V 0 bases, and 8 bases lay outside the gene matches. From germline, CDR1 is MGHRA and CDR2 YSYEKL. CDR3 nucleotide sequence: TGCGCCAGCAGCCAAGAGATAGCGGGGACCTTTCAAGAGACCCAGTACTTC. It codes for CASSQEIAGTFQETQYF.

The V and J genes are TRBV5-1 and TRBJ2-1; the match to TRBD2 covers 8 bases. Germline CDR1 reads SGHRS; CDR2 reads YFSETQ. With V trimmed by 1 base and J by 5 bases, 5 bases remained unmatched. The CDR3 has 15 residues. This CDR3 reads CASSLSSGSDNEQFF. CDR3 in DNA: TGCGCCAGCAGCTTGTCCAGCGGGAGTGACAATGAGCAGTTCTTC.

The chain is built from TRBV11-2 and TRBJ2-2, with TRBD2 matching over 9 bases. CDR3 size: 15 residues. V lost 5 bases to trimming and J lost 4 bases; unmatched junction nucleotides: 5. The germline V gene encodes CDR1 SGHAT and CDR2 FQNNGV. The CDR3 loop is CASSRTSGLTGELFF. In DNA, the CDR3 is TGTGCCAGCAGCCGAACTAGCGGGCTCACCGGGGAGCTGTTTTTT.

The rearrangement uses TRBV4-1 and TRBJ2-1; a possible D gene is TRBD2 (6 bases). With 2 bases removed from V and 1 base from J, the gap between germline ends came to 18 bases. This CDR3 spans 18 amino acids. In germline, CDR1 is MGHRA, CDR2 YSYEKL. CDR3 coding DNA: TGCGCCAGCAGCCAAAGAGGCGGGACCACCGATTCCTACAATGAGCAGTTCTTC. Its protein product is CASSQRGGTTDSYNEQFF.

V gene TRBV7-6 combines with J gene TRBJ2-7; no clear D. CDR1 is SGHVS, CDR2 FNYEAQ, per germline. V was shortened by 5 bases and J by 0 bases, with 11 bases between the two germline ends. The CDR3 sequence is 14 residues long. DNA for the CDR3: TGTGCCAGCAGCCCAGAAAGGGACTCCTACGAGCAGTACTTC. It encodes CASSPERDSYEQYF.

V is TRBV27 and J is TRBJ2-3, with 8 positions matching TRBD1. Germline lookup yields CDR1 MNHEY and CDR2 SMNVEV (reference sequence). Germline trimming cut 2 bases from V and 4 bases from J; bases unmatched to any gene: 8. The CDR3 is made up of 16 amino acids. The CDR3 spells CASSLQGARWADTQYF. CDR3 nucleotides: TGTGCCAGCAGTTTACAGGGGGCGCGATGGGCAGATACGCAGTATTTT.

This clone has only one observation. This chain joins TRBV28 and TRBJ2-7; 7 nucleotides line up with TRBD1. Per the germline V gene, CDR1 is MDHEN and CDR2 is SYDVKM. The V and J ends lost 5 bases and 4 bases, in that order; junction bases with no gene match: 11. CDR3 length: 15 residues. This chain's CDR3 is CASSVQGDAPYEQYF. CDR3 in DNA: TGTGCCAGCAGTGTCCAGGGGGACGCCCCTTACGAGCAGTACTTC.

The chain has TRBV9 and TRBJ1-2; no clear D. V lost 3 bases and J lost 6, with 21 bases in between. CDR3 size: 16 residues. The germline CDR1 and CDR2 sequences are SGDLS and YYNGEE. The CDR3 is CASSAGTTDPQNGYTF. DNA of the CDR3: TGTGCCAGCAGCGCAGGAACTACCGATCCCCAGAATGGCTACACCTTC.

The chain uses TRBV4-1 and TRBJ1-6; 7 bases fit TRBD1. Germline V CDR1 and CDR2: MGHRA, YSYEKL. V was pared by 2 bases and J by 4 bases, with 2 bases of the junction left unmatched. The CDR3 is made up of 15 amino acids. In DNA, the CDR3 is TGCGCCAGCAGCCAACAGGGGGGATATAATTCACCCCTCCACTTT. Translation gives CASSQQGGYNSPLHF.

This clone has just one count. The chain employs TRBV7-8 and TRBJ2-7, with D perhaps TRBD1 (6 bases). Trimming took off 5 bases at V and 2 bases at J, with 13 bases between the two ends. The germline gives CDR1 SGHVS, CDR2 FQNEAQ. CDR3 length equals 14 residues. The CDR3 spells CASSTGQGPYEQYF. DNA for the CDR3: TGTGCCAGCAGCACAGGGCAGGGACCCTACGAGCAGTACTTC.

Worth noting for this clone: Within the sample, other DNA sequences also encode this same CDR3. This rearrangement joins TRBV27 to TRBJ2-1; D is possibly TRBD1 (5 bases). V shed 5 bases and J shed 4 bases, with 12 bases lying between them. The CDR3 covers 14 residues. CDR1 is MNHEY, CDR2 SMNVEV, per germline (reference sequence). The CDR3: CASSLSQGYNEQFF. The CDR3 DNA sequence: TGTGCCAGCAGTCTTTCCCAGGGATACAATGAGCAGTTCTTC.